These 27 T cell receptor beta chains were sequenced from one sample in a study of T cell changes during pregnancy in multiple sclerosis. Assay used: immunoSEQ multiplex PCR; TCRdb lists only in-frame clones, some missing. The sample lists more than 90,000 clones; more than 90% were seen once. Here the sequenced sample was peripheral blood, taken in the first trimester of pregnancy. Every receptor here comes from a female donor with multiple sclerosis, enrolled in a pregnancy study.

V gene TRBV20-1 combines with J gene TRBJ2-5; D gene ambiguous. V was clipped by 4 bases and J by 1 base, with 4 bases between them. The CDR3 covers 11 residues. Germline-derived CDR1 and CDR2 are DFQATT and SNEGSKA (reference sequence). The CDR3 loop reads CSANLQETQYF. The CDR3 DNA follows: TGCAGTGCTAATCTCCAAGAGACCCAGTACTTC.

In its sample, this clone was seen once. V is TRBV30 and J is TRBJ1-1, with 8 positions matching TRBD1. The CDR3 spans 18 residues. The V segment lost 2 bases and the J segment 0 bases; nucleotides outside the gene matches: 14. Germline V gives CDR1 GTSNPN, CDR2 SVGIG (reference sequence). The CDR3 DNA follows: TGTGCCTGGAGTCAACCTAGGACAGGGCTTCCCATGAACACTGAAGCTTTCTTT. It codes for CAWSQPRTGLPMNTEAFF.

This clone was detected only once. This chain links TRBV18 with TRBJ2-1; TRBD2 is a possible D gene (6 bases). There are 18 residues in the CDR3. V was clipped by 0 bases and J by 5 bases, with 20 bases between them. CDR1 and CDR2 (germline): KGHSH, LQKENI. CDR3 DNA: TGTGCCAGCTCACCACCGATGCGGGATACTACAGTTGACAATGAGCAGTTCTTC. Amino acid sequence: CASSPPMRDTTVDNEQFF.

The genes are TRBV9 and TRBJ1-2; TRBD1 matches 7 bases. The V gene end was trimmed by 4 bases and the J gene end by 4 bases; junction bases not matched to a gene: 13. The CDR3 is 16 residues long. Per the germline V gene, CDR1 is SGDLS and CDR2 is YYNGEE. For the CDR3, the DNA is TGTGCCAGCAGCTCCCCGGCGACAGGGATACGCTATGGCTACACCTTC. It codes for CASSSPATGIRYGYTF.

Here the CDR3 DNA reads TGTGCCAGCAGCCTCACCGCTATGAACACTGAAGCTTTCTTT. Amino acid sequence: CASSLTAMNTEAFF. This chain links TRBV11-2 with TRBJ1-1; no clear D gene. Germline assignment: CDR1 SGHAT and CDR2 FQNNGV. Between the trimmed V and J ends, which lost 5 bases and 0 bases, there was a span of 10 bases. CDR3 length: 14 residues.

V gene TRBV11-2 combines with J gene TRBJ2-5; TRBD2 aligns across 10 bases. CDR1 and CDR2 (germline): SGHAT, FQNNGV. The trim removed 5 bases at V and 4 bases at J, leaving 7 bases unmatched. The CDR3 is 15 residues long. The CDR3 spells CASSPLAGVGETQYF. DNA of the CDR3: TGTGCCAGCAGCCCGCTAGCGGGAGTGGGAGAGACCCAGTACTTC.

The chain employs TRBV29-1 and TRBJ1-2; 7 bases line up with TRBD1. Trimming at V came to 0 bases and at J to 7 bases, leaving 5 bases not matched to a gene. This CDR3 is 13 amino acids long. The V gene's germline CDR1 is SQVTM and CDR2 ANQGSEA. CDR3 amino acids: CSVEERGQGGYTF. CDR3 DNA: TGCAGCGTTGAAGAGAGGGGGCAGGGTGGCTACACCTTC. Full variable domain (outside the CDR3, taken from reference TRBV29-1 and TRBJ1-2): SAVISQKPSRDICQRGTSLTIQCQVDSQVTMMFWYRQQPGQSLTLIATANQGSEATYESGFVIDKFPISRPNLTFSTLTVSNMSPEDSSIYLCSVEERGQGGYTFGSGTRLTVV.

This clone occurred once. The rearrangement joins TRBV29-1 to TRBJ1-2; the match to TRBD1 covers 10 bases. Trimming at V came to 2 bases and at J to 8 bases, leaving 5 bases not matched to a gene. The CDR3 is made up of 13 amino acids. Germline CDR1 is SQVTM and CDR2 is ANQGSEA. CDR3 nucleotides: TGCAGCGTTGAACGACAGGGGGCCCGGGGCTACACCTTC. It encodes CSVERQGARGYTF.

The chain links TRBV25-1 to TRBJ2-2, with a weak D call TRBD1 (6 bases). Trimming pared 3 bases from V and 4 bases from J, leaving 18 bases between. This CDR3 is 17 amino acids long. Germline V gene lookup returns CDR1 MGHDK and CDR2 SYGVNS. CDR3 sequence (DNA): TGTGCCAGCAGTGATCCCACAGGGTATGGTGTCACCGGGGAGCTGTTTTTT. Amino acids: CASSDPTGYGVTGELFF. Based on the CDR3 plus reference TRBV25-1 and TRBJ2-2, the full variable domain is EADIYQTPRYLVIGTGKKITLECSQTMGHDKMYWYQQDPGMELHLIHYSYGVNSTEKGDLSSESTVSRIRTEHFPLTLESARPSHTSQYLCASSDPTGYGVTGELFFGEGSRLTVL.

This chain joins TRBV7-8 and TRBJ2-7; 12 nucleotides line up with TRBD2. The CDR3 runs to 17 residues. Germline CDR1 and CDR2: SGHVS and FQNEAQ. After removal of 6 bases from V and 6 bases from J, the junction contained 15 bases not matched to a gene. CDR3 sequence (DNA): TGTGCCAGCAGGCAAACATGGGAGGCTAGCGGGAGGGGCGAGCAGTACTTC. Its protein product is CASRQTWEASGRGEQYF.

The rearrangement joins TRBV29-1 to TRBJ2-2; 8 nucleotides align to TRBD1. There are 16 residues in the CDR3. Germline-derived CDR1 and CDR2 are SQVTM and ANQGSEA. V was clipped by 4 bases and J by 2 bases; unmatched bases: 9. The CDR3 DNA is TGCAGCGTTGTTAAGAGAGACAGGGGAAACACCGGGGAGCTGTTTTTT. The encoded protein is CSVVKRDRGNTGELFF.

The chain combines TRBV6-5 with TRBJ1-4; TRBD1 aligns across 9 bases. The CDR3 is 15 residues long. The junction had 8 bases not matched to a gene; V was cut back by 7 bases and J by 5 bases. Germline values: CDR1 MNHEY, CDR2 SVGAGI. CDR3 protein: CASKKGTGMNEKLFF. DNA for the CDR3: TGTGCCAGCAAAAAAGGGACAGGGATGAATGAAAAACTGTTTTTT.

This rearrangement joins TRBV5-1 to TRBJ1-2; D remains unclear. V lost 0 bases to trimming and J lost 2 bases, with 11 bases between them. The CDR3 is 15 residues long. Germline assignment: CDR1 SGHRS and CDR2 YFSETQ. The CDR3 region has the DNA TGCGCCAGCAGCTTGGGCGGATTGATAAACTATGGCTACACCTTC. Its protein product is CASSLGGLINYGYTF.

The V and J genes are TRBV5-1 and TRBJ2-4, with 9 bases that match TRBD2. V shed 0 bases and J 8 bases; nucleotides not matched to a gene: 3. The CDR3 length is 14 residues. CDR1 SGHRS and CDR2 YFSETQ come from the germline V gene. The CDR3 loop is CASSLVSGSHIQYF. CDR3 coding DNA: TGCGCCAGCAGCTTGGTTAGCGGGAGCCACATTCAGTACTTC. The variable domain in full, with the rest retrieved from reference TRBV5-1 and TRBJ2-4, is KAGVTQTPRYLIKTRGQQVTLSCSPISGHRSVSWYQQTPGQGLQFLFEYFSETQRNKGNFPGRFSGRQFSNSRSEMNVSTLELGDSALYLCASSLVSGSHIQYFGAGTRLSVL.

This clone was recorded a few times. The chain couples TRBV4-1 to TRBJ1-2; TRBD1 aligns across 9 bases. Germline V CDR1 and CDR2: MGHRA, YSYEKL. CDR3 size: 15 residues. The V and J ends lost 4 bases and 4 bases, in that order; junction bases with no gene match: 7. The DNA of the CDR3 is TGCGCCAGCAGCCTTTCCTTACAGGGGGCCTATGGCTACACCTTC. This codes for CASSLSLQGAYGYTF.

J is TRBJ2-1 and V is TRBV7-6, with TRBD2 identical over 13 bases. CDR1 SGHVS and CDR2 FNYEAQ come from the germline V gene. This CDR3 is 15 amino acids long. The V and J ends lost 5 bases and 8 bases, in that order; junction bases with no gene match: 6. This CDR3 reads CASSVTSGRADEQFF. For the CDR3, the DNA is TGTGCCAGCAGCGTCACTAGCGGGAGGGCGGATGAGCAGTTCTTC.

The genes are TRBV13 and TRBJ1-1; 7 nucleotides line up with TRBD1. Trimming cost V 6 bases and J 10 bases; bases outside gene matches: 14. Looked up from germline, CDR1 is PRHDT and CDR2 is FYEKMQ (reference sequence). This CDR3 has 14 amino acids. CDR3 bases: TGTGCCAGCAGGACAGGGATGGGAGGAGTTGGAGCTTTCTTT. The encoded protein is CASRTGMGGVGAFF.

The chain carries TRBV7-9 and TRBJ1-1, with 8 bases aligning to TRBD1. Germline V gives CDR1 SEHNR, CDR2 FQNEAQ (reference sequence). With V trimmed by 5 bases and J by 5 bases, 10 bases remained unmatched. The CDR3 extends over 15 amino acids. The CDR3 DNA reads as TGTGCCAGCAGCCCGACCACAGGGGGTGGGACTGAAGCTTTCTTT. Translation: CASSPTTGGGTEAFF.

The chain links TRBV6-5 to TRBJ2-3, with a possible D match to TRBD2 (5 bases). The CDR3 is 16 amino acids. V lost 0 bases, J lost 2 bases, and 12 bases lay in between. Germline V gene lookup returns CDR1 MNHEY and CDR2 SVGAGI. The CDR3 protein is CASSYSWPDYTDTQYF. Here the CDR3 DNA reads TGTGCCAGCAGTTACTCGTGGCCAGACTACACAGATACGCAGTATTTT.

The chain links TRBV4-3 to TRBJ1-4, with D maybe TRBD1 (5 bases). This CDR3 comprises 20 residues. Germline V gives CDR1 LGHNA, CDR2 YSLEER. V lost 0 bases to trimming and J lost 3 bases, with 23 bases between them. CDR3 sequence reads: CASSQDVRMGPSQPNEKLFF. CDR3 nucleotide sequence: TGCGCCAGCAGCCAAGATGTCAGAATGGGGCCGTCACAGCCTAATGAAAAACTGTTTTTT.

CDR3 sequence: CATSREPGQGYEQYF. The DNA for the CDR3 is TGTGCCACCAGCAGAGAGCCGGGACAGGGTTACGAGCAGTACTTC. The gene calls are TRBV15 and TRBJ2-7; 9 positions agree with TRBD1. Germline lookup yields CDR1 LNHNV and CDR2 YYDKDF (reference sequence). Germline trimming cut 0 bases from V and 4 bases from J; bases unmatched to any gene: 4. This CDR3 is 15 amino acids long.

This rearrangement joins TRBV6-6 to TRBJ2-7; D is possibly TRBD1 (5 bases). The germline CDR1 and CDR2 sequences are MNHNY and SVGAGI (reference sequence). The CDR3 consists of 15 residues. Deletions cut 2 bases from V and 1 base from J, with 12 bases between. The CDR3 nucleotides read TGTGCCAGCAGTTACCCCGGTGACAGATCCTACGAGCAGTACTTC. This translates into CASSYPGDRSYEQYF.

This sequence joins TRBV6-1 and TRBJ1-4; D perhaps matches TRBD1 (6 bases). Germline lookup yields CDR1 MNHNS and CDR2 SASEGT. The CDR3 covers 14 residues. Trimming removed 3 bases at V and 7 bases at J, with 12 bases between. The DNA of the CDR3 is TGTGCCAGCAGTGACCCCAGAGGGGGTGAAAAACTGTTTTTT. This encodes CASSDPRGGEKLFF.

CDR3 residues: CASSLVDGRGDEQFF. The CDR3 DNA reads as TGTGCCAGCAGCTTAGTAGACGGACGGGGGGATGAGCAGTTCTTC. The J gene is TRBJ2-1, the V gene TRBV11-2; 7 bases align to TRBD2. Germline CDR1 is SGHAT and CDR2 is FQNNGV. There are 15 residues in the CDR3. The V segment lost 1 base and the J segment 8 bases; nucleotides outside the gene matches: 8.

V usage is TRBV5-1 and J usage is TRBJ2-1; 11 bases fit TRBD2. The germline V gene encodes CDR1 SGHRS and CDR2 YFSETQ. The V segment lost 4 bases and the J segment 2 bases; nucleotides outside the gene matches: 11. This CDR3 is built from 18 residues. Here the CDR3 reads CASSQRVGSGRAYNEQFF. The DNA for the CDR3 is TGCGCCAGCAGCCAACGTGTCGGTAGCGGGAGGGCCTACAATGAGCAGTTCTTC.

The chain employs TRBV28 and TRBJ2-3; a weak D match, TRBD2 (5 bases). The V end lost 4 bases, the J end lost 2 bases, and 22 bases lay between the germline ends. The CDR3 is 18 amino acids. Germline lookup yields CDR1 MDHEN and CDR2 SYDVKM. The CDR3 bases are TGTGCCAGCAGTTCCCCGGCGAGCGGCCTAACCTTCACAGATACGCAGTATTTT. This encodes CASSSPASGLTFTDTQYF.

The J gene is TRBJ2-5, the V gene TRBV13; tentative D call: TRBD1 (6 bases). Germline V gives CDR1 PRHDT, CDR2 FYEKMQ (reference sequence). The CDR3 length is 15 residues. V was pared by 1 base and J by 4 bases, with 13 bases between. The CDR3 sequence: CASSLVARGGETQYF. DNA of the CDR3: TGTGCCAGCAGCTTAGTAGCCAGGGGTGGAGAGACCCAGTACTTC.